One and the same sample provided the 32 T cell receptor beta chains below, sequenced in a study of radiotherapy plus CTLA-4 blockade in lung cancer. This table comes from immunoSEQ multiplex PCR, and its TCRdb copy is limited to in-frame clones, with some not included. The sample carries more than 95,000 clones, 65% to 85% recorded once. The source was peripheral blood, collected from a patient treated with radiotherapy plus ipilimumab. The source is a human donor with non-small cell lung cancer who had a partial response to radiotherapy plus ipilimumab.

On this clone: Since no conserved phenylalanine or tryptophan closes the CDR3, a read error is the likely cause. The J gene is TRBJ1-2, the V gene TRBV9, with D maybe TRBD1 (5 bases). Germline V CDR1 and CDR2: SGDLS, YYNGEE. The length of the CDR3 is 13 residues. The V gene lost 4 bases and the J gene lost 5 bases, with 12 bases spanning the gap. This CDR3 reads CASSYIGGYGYTS. CDR3 nucleotide sequence: TGTGCCAGCAGCTATATCGGGGGGTATGGCTACACCTCC.

The V gene is TRBV28, the J gene TRBJ2-7; possible D gene TRBD1, 6 bases. Germline assignment: CDR1 MDHEN and CDR2 SYDVKM. This CDR3 has 16 residues. V was shortened by 7 bases and J by 4 bases, with 23 bases between the two germline ends. CDR3 sequence reads: CASTPSFRGPWYEQYV. In DNA, the CDR3 is TGTGCCAGCACCCCCAGTTTCAGGGGCCCCTGGTACGAGCAGTACGTC.

V usage is TRBV10-2 and J usage is TRBJ1-2; perhaps TRBD1 as D (5 bases). Trimming removed 6 bases at V and 5 bases at J, with 10 bases between. The CDR3 covers 12 residues. Per the germline V gene, CDR1 is WSHSY and CDR2 is SAAADI. CDR3 loop: CASRGGEYGYTF. CDR3 DNA sequence: TGCGCCAGCAGAGGAGGGGAATATGGCTACACCTTC.

The chain carries TRBV28 and TRBJ1-1, with TRBD1 matching over 8 bases. CDR1 and CDR2 (germline): MDHEN, SYDVKM. The CDR3 runs to 14 residues. The V segment lost 6 bases and the J segment 0 bases; nucleotides outside the gene matches: 3. The CDR3 region is CASREQGVNTEAFF. CDR3 sequence (DNA): TGTGCCAGCAGGGAACAGGGGGTGAACACTGAAGCTTTCTTT.

This clone was observed a single time. The V and J genes are TRBV9 and TRBJ2-2, with TRBD1 matching over 7 bases. The CDR3 length is 14 residues. V dropped 7 bases and J dropped 1; count of bases not matched to a gene: 4. In germline, CDR1 is SGDLS, CDR2 YYNGEE. The CDR3 nucleotides are TGTGCCAGCGATAACAGGGGGAACACCGGGGAGCTGTTTTTT. Its translation is CASDNRGNTGELFF. Based on the CDR3 plus reference TRBV9 and TRBJ2-2, the full variable domain is DSGVTQTPKHLITATGQRVTLRCSPRSGDLSVYWYQQSLDQGLQFLIQYYNGEERAKGNILERFSAQQFPDLHSELNLSSLELGDSALYFCASDNRGNTGELFFGEGSRLTVL.

The J gene is TRBJ1-3, the V gene TRBV18, with 8 positions matching TRBD1. V shed 3 bases, J shed 0 bases, and the junction held 4 bases outside the gene matches. The CDR3 length is 16 residues. Germline V gene sequence: CDR1 KGHSH, CDR2 LQKENI. The CDR3 is CASSPDRGVSGNTIYF. DNA for the CDR3: TGTGCCAGCTCACCCGACAGGGGCGTCTCTGGAAACACCATATATTTT.

The sample holds one count of this clone. The chain carries TRBV28 and TRBJ1-5; 7 nucleotides line up with TRBD1. The junction had 10 bases not matched to a gene; V was cut back by 6 bases and J by 5 bases. Germline loops: CDR1 MDHEN, CDR2 SYDVKM. This CDR3 contains 15 residues. CDR3 region: CASRPDRLGDQPQHF. The CDR3 DNA sequence: TGTGCCAGCAGACCGGACAGGCTGGGGGATCAGCCCCAGCATTTT.

The gene calls are TRBV27 and TRBJ2-7, with D possibly being TRBD1 (6 bases). Looked up from germline, CDR1 is MNHEY and CDR2 is SMNVEV (reference sequence). This CDR3 has 13 amino acids. V was shortened by 3 bases and J by 5 bases, with 11 bases between the two germline ends. The CDR3, as DNA: TGTGCCAGCAGTTTTCAGGGGTCGAACGAGCAGTACGTC. Translated, it gives CASSFQGSNEQYV.

The V and J genes are TRBV15 and TRBJ1-2; D is perhaps TRBD1 (5 bases). The CDR3 contains 15 residues. V was shortened by 0 bases and J by 4 bases, with 12 bases between the two germline ends. Germline V lookup: CDR1 LNHNV, CDR2 YYDKDF (reference sequence). CDR3 sequence (DNA): TGTGCCACCAGCAGAGATCCGACAGCCGCCTATGGCTACACCTTC. Residues: CATSRDPTAAYGYTF. The full variable domain, completed using reference TRBV15 and TRBJ1-2, is DAMVIQNPRYQVTQFGKPVTLSCSQTLNHNVMYWYQQKSSQAPKLLFHYYDKDFNNEADTPDNFQSRRPNTSFCFLDIRSPGLGDTAMYLCATSRDPTAAYGYTFGSGTRLTVV.

V is TRBV7-9 and J is TRBJ2-1, with 12 bases matching TRBD2. CDR1 is SEHNR and CDR2 is FQNEAQ in the germline V gene (reference sequence). The ends lost 4 bases at V and 9 bases at J; junction bases unmatched: 13. This CDR3 is 17 amino acids long. CDR3 region: CASSSQFLAGGPREQFF. For the CDR3, the DNA is TGTGCCAGCAGCTCCCAGTTTCTAGCGGGAGGGCCTCGTGAGCAGTTCTTC.

The chain links TRBV28 to TRBJ2-3; D not certain. Germline V gene data show CDR1 as MDHEN and CDR2 as SYDVKM. Trimming removed 7 bases from V and 2 bases from J, with 10 bases in between. The CDR3 has 13 residues. CDR3 sequence reads: CASTRQYTDTQYF. The CDR3 DNA reads as TGTGCCAGCACGAGGCAGTACACAGATACGCAGTATTTT.

This chain links TRBV5-1 with TRBJ2-7, with D tentatively TRBD1 (5 bases). CDR1 is SGHRS and CDR2 is YFSETQ in the germline V gene. There are 13 residues in the CDR3. The germline V and J ends were trimmed by 4 bases and 2 bases, with 10 bases remaining between them. CDR3 bases: TGCGCCAGCAGCATTACGACAGCCTACGAGCAGTACTTC. Translating it yields CASSITTAYEQYF.

The gene calls are TRBV27 and TRBJ2-5; D is perhaps TRBD1 (6 bases). Germline V gene data show CDR1 as MNHEY and CDR2 as SMNVEV (reference sequence). Trimming removed 3 bases at V and 2 bases at J, with 7 bases between. The CDR3 length is 13 residues. DNA of the CDR3: TGTGCCAGCAGTTTCGACAGGCAAGAGACCCAGTACTTC. Its protein product is CASSFDRQETQYF.

This sequence joins TRBV28 and TRBJ1-3; no reliable D call. CDR1 is MDHEN, CDR2 SYDVKM, per germline. This CDR3 has 14 residues. V lost 3 bases and J 2 bases, leaving 8 bases between the germline ends. CDR3 region: CASSFAAPGNTIYF. In DNA, the CDR3 is TGTGCCAGCAGTTTTGCGGCTCCTGGAAACACCATATATTTT.

A single count supports this clone. The chain is built from TRBV5-5 and TRBJ2-7, with D possibly matching TRBD2 (5 bases). V lost 4 bases and J 5 bases, leaving 16 bases between the germline ends. Germline V CDR1 and CDR2: SGHKS, YYEKEE (reference sequence). This CDR3 contains 14 residues. The CDR3 region is CASSHGIGVDEQYF. As DNA, the CDR3 is TGTGCCAGCAGCCATGGGATCGGGGTCGACGAGCAGTACTTC.

The rearrangement links TRBV28 to TRBJ2-3; TRBD1 agrees at 12 bases. V lost 6 bases and J lost 6; bases outside the gene matches: 13. Germline values: CDR1 MDHEN, CDR2 SYDVKM. The CDR3 runs to 17 residues. The CDR3, as DNA: TGTGCCAGCAGCCGTCCAGCCGGGACAGGGGGCTCCGATACGCAGTATTTT. Translation gives CASSRPAGTGGSDTQYF.

The chain combines TRBV5-1 with TRBJ2-5, with no clear D. Per germline, CDR1 SGHRS and CDR2 YFSETQ. V lost 2 bases and J lost 4, with 15 bases in between. The CDR3 runs 15 residues. This CDR3 is CASSFIGELRETQYF. CDR3 coding DNA: TGCGCCAGCAGCTTTATCGGAGAACTAAGAGAGACCCAGTACTTC.

The chain combines TRBV21-1 with TRBJ1-3; the D call in the table, TRBD1, was not verified against the DNA. TRBV21-1 represents a pseudogene. This CDR3 region has 10 residues. The CDR3, as DNA: TGTGCCAGACACCGAAACACCATATATTTT. Encoded protein: CARHRNTIYF.

This chain links TRBV30 with TRBJ2-7; 7 positions agree with TRBD2. V lost 3 bases to trimming and J lost 4 bases; unmatched junction nucleotides: 6. CDR1 and CDR2 (germline): GTSNPN, SVGIG (reference sequence). This CDR3 is 13 amino acids long. The CDR3 region has the DNA TGTGCCTGGAGGAGCGGGGAGGGGTACGAGCAGTACTTC. This sequence encodes CAWRSGEGYEQYF.

V and J are TRBV28 and TRBJ1-2; 8 bases agree with TRBD1. The germline V gene has CDR1 MDHEN and CDR2 SYDVKM. V lost 2 bases to trimming and J lost 4 bases; unmatched junction nucleotides: 6. The CDR3 length is 15 residues. DNA for the CDR3: TGTGCCAGCAGTTTAGCCCCACAGGGGGGCTATGGCTACACCTTC. Its translation: CASSLAPQGGYGYTF.

V gene TRBV30 combines with J gene TRBJ1-1; D ambiguous. The CDR3 contains 14 residues. The V and J ends lost 0 bases and 1 base respectively, with 9 bases between them. Germline CDR1 and CDR2: GTSNPN and SVGIG (reference sequence). The CDR3 nucleotides read TGTGCCTGGAGTGTACGGGGAGGGAACACTGAAGCTTTCTTT. It codes for CAWSVRGGNTEAFF.

The V gene is TRBV6-1, the J gene TRBJ2-3; 9 nucleotides align to TRBD1. V trimming: 6 bases; J trimming: 2 bases; junction bases outside the gene matches: 6. CDR1 and CDR2 from the germline V gene are MNHNS and SASEGT. The CDR3 loop spans 15 amino acids. CDR3 in amino acids: CASRKGQGLTDTQYF. Written as DNA, the CDR3 is TGTGCCAGCAGGAAGGGACAGGGACTCACAGATACGCAGTATTTT.

V usage is TRBV27 and J usage is TRBJ2-5; a possible D gene is TRBD2 (5 bases). Trimming removed 5 bases from V and 3 bases from J, with 10 bases in between. The CDR3 is 13 amino acids. Germline V gene data show CDR1 as MNHEY and CDR2 as SMNVEV (reference sequence). DNA of the CDR3: TGTGCCAGCAGTGGGCCGGGAAAAGAGACCCAGTACTTC. The encoded protein is CASSGPGKETQYF.

In this sample, this clone turned up once. J is TRBJ1-1 and V is TRBV5-1; 11 nucleotides align to TRBD1. Germline CDR1 and CDR2: SGHRS and YFSETQ. Trimming removed 5 bases from V and 4 bases from J; junction bases left unmatched: 1. This CDR3 contains 13 residues. The CDR3 protein is CASRGQGVTEAFF. DNA of the CDR3: TGCGCCAGCAGGGGACAGGGGGTCACTGAAGCTTTCTTT.

This chain joins TRBV5-1 and TRBJ2-3; D remains unclear. The CDR3 has 17 residues. CDR1 is SGHRS and CDR2 is YFSETQ in the germline V gene. The ends were cut back, 3 bases at V and 0 bases at J, with 17 bases in the middle. CDR3 bases: TGCGCCAGCAGCTCGCGACTTGTTACGACTAGCACAGATACGCAGTATTTT. Protein: CASSSRLVTTSTDTQYF.

The gene calls are TRBV7-3 and TRBJ2-6; a weak D match, TRBD2 (7 bases). The CDR3 is made up of 18 amino acids. V was shortened by 6 bases and J by 4 bases, with 22 bases between the two germline ends. Germline CDR1 and CDR2: SGHTA and FQGTGA. The CDR3 loop reads CASSSRGGLVRGANVLTF. The CDR3 nucleotides read TGTGCCAGCAGTTCCCGCGGGGGCTTAGTGAGAGGGGCCAACGTCCTGACTTTC.

The rearrangement links TRBV21-1 to TRBJ2-1; the listed D gene, TRBD2, was not tested against the DNA. TRBV21-1 constitutes a pseudogene. There are 19 residues in the CDR3. The CDR3 coding sequence is TGTGCCAGCAGCAAAGTGAGACTAGCGGGAGCCGCATACTACAATGAGCAGTTCTTC. The encoded protein is CASSKVRLAGAAYYNEQFF.

The chain combines TRBV30 with TRBJ2-2; 13 bases agree with TRBD2. Germline V gives CDR1 GTSNPN, CDR2 SVGIG (reference sequence). The CDR3 length is 16 residues. The V and J ends lost 4 bases and 2 bases, in that order; junction bases with no gene match: 4. The CDR3 reads CAWNGLAGVNTGELFF. As DNA, the CDR3 is TGTGCCTGGAATGGACTAGCGGGAGTTAACACCGGGGAGCTGTTTTTT.

The chain carries TRBV28 and TRBJ2-5, with TRBD1 matching over 8 bases. The J call is in doubt because the DNA end fits TRBJ2-7 better. Germline lookup yields CDR1 MDHEN and CDR2 SYDVKM. The length of the CDR3 is 14 residues. The CDR3: CASRTGTSSYEQYF. In DNA, the CDR3 is TGTGCCAGCCGGACAGGGACCTCCTCCTACGAGCAGTACTTC.

J is TRBJ2-4 and V is TRBV5-4; D might be TRBD2 (6 bases). V was cut by 3 bases and J by 7 bases, with 20 bases left in between. From germline, CDR1 is SGHNT and CDR2 YYREEE (reference sequence). The CDR3 covers 16 residues. The CDR3 nucleotides are TGTGCCAGCAGCTCCCCCGGAGGAGGGGCGCCCAACATTCAGTACTTC. Its translation: CASSSPGGGAPNIQYF.

The sample holds one count of this clone. This chain connects TRBV30 to TRBJ2-1; D might be TRBD2 (6 bases). Germline V gene lookup returns CDR1 GTSNPN and CDR2 SVGIG (reference sequence). Trimming shortened V by 2 bases and J by 9 bases, and 17 bases separated the two germline ends. CDR3 size: 14 residues. DNA for the CDR3: TGTGCCTGGAGTTCGGGGTCCTGGGGAGGTGAGCAGTTCTTC. Translated, it gives CAWSSGSWGGEQFF.

This clone was found once. This rearrangement joins TRBV28 to TRBJ2-1; D uncertain. The CDR3 covers 13 residues. Germline CDR1 is MDHEN and CDR2 is SYDVKM. V was clipped by 4 bases and J by 7 bases, with 11 bases between them. Here the CDR3 DNA reads TGTGCCAGCAGTTCTCCTCGGTTAAATGAGCAGTTCTTC. Translating gives CASSSPRLNEQFF.